This T cell receptor beta chain is drawn from a study of blood T cells in healthy people across ages. This clonotype appeared a few times. CDR1 and CDR2 (germline): LGHNA, YSLEER. V trimming: 4 bases; J trimming: 3 bases; junction bases outside the gene matches: 4. This CDR3 is 14 amino acids long. A second 7 to 11 cycle PCR used barcoded and J-beta primers. Per sample, CDR3-containing paired-end reads numbered at least 2.5 million. Via MiXCR, TCRdb re-called the 5' RACE reads, giving one row per CDR3 protein. The sample has about 830,000 distinct CDR3 sequences, under 80% seen once. Sequencing input: blood. The chain is built from TRBV4-3 and TRBJ2-3; 7 positions agree with TRBD2. The origin of this receptor is a man in his thirties or forties in good health. As DNA, the CDR3 is TGCGCCAGCAGCCGCGGGACTATAACAGATACGCAGTATTTT. Translation gives CASSRGTITDTQYF.